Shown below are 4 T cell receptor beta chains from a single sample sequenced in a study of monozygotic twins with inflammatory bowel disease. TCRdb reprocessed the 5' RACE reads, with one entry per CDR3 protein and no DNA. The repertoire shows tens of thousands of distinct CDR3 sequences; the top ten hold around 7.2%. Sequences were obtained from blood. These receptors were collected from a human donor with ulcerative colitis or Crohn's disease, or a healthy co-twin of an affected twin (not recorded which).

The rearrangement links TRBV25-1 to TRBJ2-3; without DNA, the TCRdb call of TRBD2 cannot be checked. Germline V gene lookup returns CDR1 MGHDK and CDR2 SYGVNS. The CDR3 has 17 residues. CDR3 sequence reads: CASSRPSGGASTDTQYF.

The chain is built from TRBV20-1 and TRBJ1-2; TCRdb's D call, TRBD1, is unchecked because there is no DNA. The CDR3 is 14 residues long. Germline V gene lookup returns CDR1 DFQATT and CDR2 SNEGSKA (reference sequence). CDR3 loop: CSASGGAETRGYTF.

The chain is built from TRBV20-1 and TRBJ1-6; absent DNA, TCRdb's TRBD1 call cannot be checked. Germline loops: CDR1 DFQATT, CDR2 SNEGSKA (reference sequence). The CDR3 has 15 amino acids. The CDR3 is CSATGPRGEHTPLHF.

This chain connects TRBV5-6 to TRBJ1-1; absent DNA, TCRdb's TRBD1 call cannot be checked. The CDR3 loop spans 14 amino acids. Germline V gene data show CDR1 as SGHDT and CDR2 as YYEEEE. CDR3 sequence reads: CASSYGTENTEAFF. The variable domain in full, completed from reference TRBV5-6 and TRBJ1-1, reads DAGVTQSPTHLIKTRGQQVTLRCSPKSGHDTVSWYQQALGQGPQFIFQYYEEEERQRGNFPDRFSGHQFPNYSSELNVNALLLGDSALYLCASSYGTENTEAFFGQGTRLTVV.